Listed here are 25 T cell receptor beta chains from one sample, sequenced in a study of T-cell reconstitution after alpha-beta-depleted transplantation in children. Preparation of the TCRbeta library involved a method that used unique molecular identifiers. TCRdb reprocessed the PCR reads with MiXCR, giving one entry per CDR3 protein. Among over 90,000 distinct CDR3 sequences listed, roughly 7.6% were seen once. The material sequenced was PBMCs, taken before TCRalphabeta/CD19-depleted stem cell transplant. The receptors derive from a boy younger than 10 with acute lymphoblastic leukemia, due to receive a stem cell transplant.

This clonotype was observed many times. V and J are TRBV7-2 and TRBJ2-1; 9 bases agree with TRBD1. Germline V CDR1 and CDR2: SGHTA, FQGNSA. The trim removed 5 bases at V and 4 bases at J, leaving 6 bases unmatched. The CDR3 is made up of 15 amino acids. The CDR3 DNA reads TGTGCCAGCAGCCGGGGGACAGGGATTTACAATGAGCAGTTCTTC. Protein sequence: CASSRGTGIYNEQFF. Based on the CDR3 plus reference TRBV7-2 and TRBJ2-1, the full variable domain is GAGVSQSPSNKVTEKGKDVELRCDPISGHTALYWYRQSLGQGLEFLIYFQGNSAPDKSGLPSDRFSAERTGGSVSTLTIQRTQQEDSAVYLCASSRGTGIYNEQFFGPGTRLTVL.

Many counts were recorded for this clonotype. This chain uses TRBV27 with TRBJ1-6, with D uncertain. Trimming pared 4 bases from V and 3 bases from J, leaving 16 bases between. The V gene's germline CDR1 is MNHEY and CDR2 SMNVEV (reference sequence). This CDR3 spans 17 amino acids. CDR3 residues: CASSSLGQPIYNSPLHF. The CDR3, as DNA: TGTGCCAGCAGTTCCCTCGGGCAGCCTATCTATAATTCACCCCTCCACTTT.

This clonotype was seen ten or more times. The chain joins TRBV13 to TRBJ1-2; maybe TRBD1 (6 bases). The CDR3 totals 15 residues. CDR1 and CDR2 (germline): PRHDT, FYEKMQ (reference sequence). Between the trimmed V and J ends, which lost 2 bases and 3 bases, there was a span of 13 bases. CDR3 in amino acids: CASSLRTGIYYGYTF. In DNA, the CDR3 is TGTGCCAGCAGCTTACGCACAGGGATTTACTATGGCTACACCTTC.

Many counts were recorded for this clonotype. This chain joins TRBV5-1 and TRBJ2-1, with 10 positions matching TRBD2. V lost 8 bases and J lost 4; bases outside the gene matches: 6. Germline lookup yields CDR1 SGHRS and CDR2 YFSETQ. This CDR3 has 14 amino acids. In nucleotides, the CDR3 is TGCGCCAGTACCCATAGCGGGGGGTACAATGAGCAGTTCTTC. Translation gives CASTHSGGYNEQFF.

This clonotype has at least ten counts. The chain is built from TRBV20-1 and TRBJ2-3; D gene ambiguous. Trimming stripped 8 bases from V and 5 bases from J, with 11 bases between. CDR3 length: 11 residues. Germline V CDR1 and CDR2: DFQATT, SNEGSKA (reference sequence). The CDR3 is CSTWVLDTQYF. For the CDR3, the DNA is TGCAGTACTTGGGTCCTAGATACGCAGTATTTT.

The J gene is TRBJ1-5, the V gene TRBV5-1; D might be TRBD1 (6 bases). Germline lookup yields CDR1 SGHRS and CDR2 YFSETQ. The ends were cut back, 4 bases at V and 6 bases at J, with 17 bases in the middle. This CDR3 spans 15 amino acids. As DNA, the CDR3 is TGCGCCAGCAGCCCTGAGGGGGGCGTTTCTCAGCCCCAGCATTTT. Protein: CASSPEGGVSQPQHF.

Ten or more counts support this clonotype. This rearrangement joins TRBV20-1 to TRBJ2-7; no clear D. Between the trimmed V and J ends, which lost 3 bases and 3 bases, there was a span of 15 bases. Germline V gives CDR1 DFQATT, CDR2 SNEGSKA (reference sequence). CDR3 length equals 14 residues. The CDR3 nucleotides are TGCAGTGCTAGTGTCGAAAATTGGGTCTACGAGCAGTACTTC. Translation gives CSASVENWVYEQYF.

This clonotype was picked up a small number of times. DNA of the CDR3: TGTGCCAGCAGAGACTCGTTCAGGGAGTTGGGAGCTTTCTTT. It encodes CASRDSFRELGAFF. This sequence joins TRBV6-5 and TRBJ1-1; D is perhaps TRBD1 (5 bases). The CDR3 has 14 residues. Germline-derived CDR1 and CDR2 are MNHEY and SVGAGI. The V end was cut by 6 bases, the J end by 10 bases, with 21 bases between.

V is TRBV6-1 and J is TRBJ2-3; 11 bases are shared with TRBD2. Looked up from germline, CDR1 is MNHNS and CDR2 is SASEGT. The CDR3 length is 16 residues. V shed 6 bases and J 3 bases; nucleotides not matched to a gene: 8. The CDR3 bases are TGTGCCAGCAGGTCTGCGTTAGCGGGGGGGACAGATACGCAGTATTTT. The encoded protein is CASRSALAGGTDTQYF.

The chain's CDR3 is CSARETMRGGETQYF. The CDR3 DNA sequence: TGCAGTGCTAGAGAAACAATGCGGGGGGGAGAGACCCAGTACTTC. This chain links TRBV20-1 with TRBJ2-5; 9 nucleotides match TRBD2. Looked up from germline, CDR1 is DFQATT and CDR2 is SNEGSKA (reference sequence). The CDR3 is 15 amino acids. The trim removed 0 bases at V and 4 bases at J, leaving 6 bases unmatched.

Many counts were recorded for this clonotype. The V gene is TRBV12-3 or TRBV12-4, the J gene TRBJ1-2, with 9 bases that match TRBD1. This CDR3 spans 16 amino acids. The junction had 6 bases not matched to a gene; V was cut back by 0 bases and J by 4 bases. The CDR3 nucleotides read TGTGCCAGCAGTTTAGCAGGACAGGGGCCCGGCTATGGCTACACCTTC. Translating gives CASSLAGQGPGYGYTF.

This clonotype has at least ten counts. The chain has TRBV5-6 and TRBJ2-1, with D tentatively TRBD2 (5 bases). V was trimmed by 2 bases and J by 9 bases, leaving 18 bases between them. The germline V gene encodes CDR1 SGHDT and CDR2 YYEEEE. There are 15 residues in the CDR3. The DNA of the CDR3 is TGTGCCAGCAGCTTAATCCCCCTCAAGGCGGGTGAGCAGTTCTTC. This sequence encodes CASSLIPLKAGEQFF.

Only one count was recorded for this clonotype. This chain uses TRBV3-1 with TRBJ2-5; tentatively, D is TRBD2 (5 bases). Germline CDR1 is LGHDT and CDR2 is YNNKEL (reference sequence). The CDR3 extends over 15 amino acids. Trimming cost V 7 bases and J 0 bases, with 15 bases left between them. CDR3 coding DNA: TGTGCCAGCACCAAGGAGGCCCGGTACCAAGAGACCCAGTACTTC. Encoded protein: CASTKEARYQETQYF.

This clonotype has at least ten counts. The rearrangement links TRBV9 to TRBJ1-6; maybe TRBD1 (5 bases). V was shortened by 4 bases and J by 4 bases, with 24 bases between the two germline ends. Germline V gives CDR1 SGDLS, CDR2 YYNGEE. The CDR3 covers 19 residues. Written as DNA, the CDR3 is TGTGCCAGCAGCCCCGGGACCCCACTAGGGACTGGGTATAATTCACCCCTCCACTTT. This gives the protein CASSPGTPLGTGYNSPLHF.

The table lists this clonotype with many counts. The rearrangement joins TRBV24-1 to TRBJ2-1, with D possibly being TRBD1 (6 bases). Germline CDR1 KGHDR, CDR2 SFDVKD. This CDR3 is built from 16 residues. V was trimmed by 5 bases and J by 0 bases, leaving 13 bases between them. The CDR3 protein is CATSAQGLRSYNEQFF. CDR3 bases: TGTGCCACCAGTGCCCAGGGGCTCCGCTCCTACAATGAGCAGTTCTTC.

This clonotype was counted many times. V and J are TRBV7-2 and TRBJ1-6; D remains ambiguous. CDR1 is SGHTA and CDR2 is FQGNSA in the germline V gene. This CDR3 is 15 amino acids long. V was trimmed by 5 bases and J by 6 bases, leaving 14 bases between them. This chain's CDR3 is CASSLPLLGNSPLHF. The CDR3 DNA is TGTGCCAGCAGCCTCCCTCTCCTTGGTAATTCACCCCTCCACTTT.

This clonotype occurred many times. The rearrangement uses TRBV14 and TRBJ1-1; 8 nucleotides align to TRBD1. With 4 bases clipped from V and 1 base from J, the junction kept 8 bases outside the gene matches. The CDR3 has 16 amino acids. Germline CDR1 and CDR2: SGHDN and FVKESK. The CDR3 is CASSRLSGTGNTEAFF. CDR3 nucleotide sequence: TGTGCCAGCAGCCGCCTCTCAGGGACAGGGAACACTGAAGCTTTCTTT.

In this sample, this clonotype turned up a few times. The chain links TRBV5-5 to TRBJ2-7, with D tentatively TRBD1 (6 bases). The V and J ends lost 4 bases and 6 bases respectively, with 14 bases between them. In germline, CDR1 is SGHKS, CDR2 YYEKEE (reference sequence). The CDR3 has 13 amino acids. CDR3: CASSRTVGAEQYF. CDR3 coding DNA: TGTGCCAGCAGCAGGACGGTGGGGGCCGAGCAGTACTTC.

This clonotype was recorded many times. The chain joins TRBV29-1 to TRBJ2-7, with 9 bases fitting TRBD1. The CDR3 is made up of 12 amino acids. CDR1 and CDR2 (germline): SQVTM, ANQGSEA. V gave up 7 bases and J gave up 7 bases; unmatched junction bases: 8. The DNA of the CDR3 is TGCAGCGCGGACAGGGGATCTGAAGAGCAGTACTTC. This translates into CSADRGSEEQYF.

Ten or more counts support this clonotype. The CDR3 loop is CASSSGGAREQFF. The CDR3 region has the DNA TGTGCCAGTAGTAGCGGGGGGGCACGGGAGCAGTTCTTC. This chain connects TRBV7-2 to TRBJ2-1, with TRBD2 matching 11 bases. CDR1 is SGHTA and CDR2 is FQGNSA in the germline V gene. The CDR3 is 13 residues long. The V segment lost 9 bases and the J segment 10 bases; nucleotides outside the gene matches: 8.

The sample holds many counts of this clonotype. The chain combines TRBV29-1 with TRBJ1-2; D uncertain. CDR1 SQVTM and CDR2 ANQGSEA come from the germline V gene. The CDR3 has 14 amino acids. V lost 7 bases and J lost 4, with 19 bases in between. This CDR3 is CSANREASTYGYTF. The CDR3 DNA is TGCAGCGCCAATCGGGAGGCTTCCACCTATGGCTACACCTTC.

This chain uses TRBV20-1 with TRBJ1-1, with D uncertain. The germline CDR1 and CDR2 sequences are DFQATT and SNEGSKA (reference sequence). V lost 3 bases to trimming and J lost 5 bases, with 10 bases between them. CDR3 length: 12 amino acids. CDR3: CSASRAGTEAFF. The CDR3, as DNA: TGCAGTGCTAGTAGGGCTGGTACTGAAGCTTTCTTT.

This clonotype came up a few times. The DNA for the CDR3 is TGTGCCAGCAGCTTAGCAGGGTTGACTAGCACAGATACGCAGTATTTT. Amino acids: CASSLAGLTSTDTQYF. The genes are TRBV7-2 and TRBJ2-3; D ambiguous. Trimming took off 0 bases at V and 0 bases at J, with 10 bases between the two ends. Germline V gene sequence: CDR1 SGHTA, CDR2 FQGNSA. The CDR3 extends over 16 amino acids.

There are a few counts of this clonotype. The J gene is TRBJ2-7, the V gene TRBV5-4; the D gene is possibly TRBD1 (6 bases). The CDR3 loop spans 15 amino acids. Germline V lookup: CDR1 SGHNT, CDR2 YYREEE (reference sequence). The V end lost 6 bases, the J end lost 4 bases, and 20 bases lay between the germline ends. The CDR3 DNA is TGTGCCAGCACCCCCGGTCGAGGGGGAACGTACGAGCAGTACTTC. It specifies CASTPGRGGTYEQYF.

This clonotype was detected many times. This chain links TRBV12-3 or TRBV12-4 with TRBJ2-3; 7 bases are a match to TRBD2. The CDR3 runs to 17 residues. Trimming cost V 4 bases and J 3 bases; bases outside gene matches: 13. The CDR3 sequence is CASSSPLGGSGTDTQYF. For the CDR3, the DNA is TGTGCCAGCAGTTCCCCACTGGGGGGGTCTGGGACAGATACGCAGTATTTT.